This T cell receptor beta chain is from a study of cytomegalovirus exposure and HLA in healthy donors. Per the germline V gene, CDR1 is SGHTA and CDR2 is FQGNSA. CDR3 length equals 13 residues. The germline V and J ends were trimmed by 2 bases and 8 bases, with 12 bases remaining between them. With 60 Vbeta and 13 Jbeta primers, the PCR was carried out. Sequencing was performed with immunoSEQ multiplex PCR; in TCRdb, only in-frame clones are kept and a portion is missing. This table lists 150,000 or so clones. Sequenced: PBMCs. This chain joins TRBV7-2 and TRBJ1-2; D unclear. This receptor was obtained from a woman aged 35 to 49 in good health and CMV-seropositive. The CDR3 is CASSLRGVTGYTF. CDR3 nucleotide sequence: TGTGCCAGCAGCTTACGGGGAGTTACGGGCTACACCTTC.